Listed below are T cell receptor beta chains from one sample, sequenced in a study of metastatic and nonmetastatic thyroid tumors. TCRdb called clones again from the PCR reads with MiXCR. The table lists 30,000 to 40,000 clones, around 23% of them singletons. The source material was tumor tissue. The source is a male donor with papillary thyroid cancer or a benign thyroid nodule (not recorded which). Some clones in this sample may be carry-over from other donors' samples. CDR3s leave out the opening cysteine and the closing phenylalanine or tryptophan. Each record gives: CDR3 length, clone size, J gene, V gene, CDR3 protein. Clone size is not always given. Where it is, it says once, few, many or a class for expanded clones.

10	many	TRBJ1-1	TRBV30	AWDQGGTEAF
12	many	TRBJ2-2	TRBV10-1	ASSGTLNTGELF
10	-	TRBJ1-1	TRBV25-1	ASRSLNTEAF
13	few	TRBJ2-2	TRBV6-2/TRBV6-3	ASSPSGGNTGELF
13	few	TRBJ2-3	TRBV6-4	ASSEIAGGTDTQY
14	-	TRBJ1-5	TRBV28	ASSLSRGGRNHPQH
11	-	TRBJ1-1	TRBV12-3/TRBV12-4	ASSLLYDTEAF
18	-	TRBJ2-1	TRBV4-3	ASSQELAGGPFRTYNEQF
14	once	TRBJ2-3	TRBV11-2	ASSSGTSGGKDTQY
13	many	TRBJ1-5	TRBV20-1	SAVVPGGGNQPQH
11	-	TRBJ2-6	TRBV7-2	ATHIGVANFLT
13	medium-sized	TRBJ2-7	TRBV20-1	SVPPGSGRAREQY
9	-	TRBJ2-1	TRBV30	AWSGSGRQF
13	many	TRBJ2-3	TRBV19	ASRGPGQLIDTQY
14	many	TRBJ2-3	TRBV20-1	SATVRLAGATDTQY
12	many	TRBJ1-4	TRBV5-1	ASSLGTTNEKLF
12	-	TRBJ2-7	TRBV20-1	SARNRDRGFEQY
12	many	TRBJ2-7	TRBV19	ASRSSRDHYEQY
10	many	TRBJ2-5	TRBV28	ASSPRVETQY
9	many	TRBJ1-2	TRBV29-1	SVVRGSGYT
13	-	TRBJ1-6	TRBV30	AWGRGLGGDSPLH
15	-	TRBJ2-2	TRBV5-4	ASSLAAGGDNTGELF
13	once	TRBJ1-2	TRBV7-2	ASSSRQGVTYGYT
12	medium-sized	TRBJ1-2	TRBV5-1	ASSRGAGPYGYT
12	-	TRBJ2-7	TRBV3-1	ASSQDQGPYEQY
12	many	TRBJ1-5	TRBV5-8	ASSSAREDQPQH
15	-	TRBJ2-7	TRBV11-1	ASSVEPGLAGSYEQY
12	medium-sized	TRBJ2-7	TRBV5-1	ASSLGQGNYEQY
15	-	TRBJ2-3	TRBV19	ASSTRGAAPSTDTQY
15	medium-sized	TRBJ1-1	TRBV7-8	ASSLAWGQVVNTEAF
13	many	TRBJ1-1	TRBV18	ASSPEGTGDTEAF
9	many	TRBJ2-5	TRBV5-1	ASSARETQY
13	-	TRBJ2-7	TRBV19	ASSILGGAHYEQY
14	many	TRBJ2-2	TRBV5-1	ASSRMTGGNTGELF
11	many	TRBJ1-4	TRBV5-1	ASSLQANEKLF